This is a list of T cell receptor beta chains from one sample in a study of naive and memory T cell subsets. TCRdb fed the UMI-ligation and nested PCR reads into MiXCR, producing one record per CDR3 protein. The sample shows some 150,000 distinct CDR3 sequences, over 15% of them seen only once. The specimen sequenced was naive CD4+ T cells from blood. The origin of the receptors is a human donor in good health. CDR3s include the opening cysteine and the closing phenylalanine or tryptophan. D genes are given only for firm matches. Size tells how often a clone was seen (once, few, many) or the class of an expanded clone, and some rows leave it out.

CDR3 protein | CDR3 DNA | D gene | V gene | clone size | J gene
CASSSFRVRVDGYTF | TGTGCCAGCTCTTCGTTCCGGGTCAGGGTCGATGGCTACACCTTC | . | TRBV12-3/TRBV12-4 | few | TRBJ1-2
CASSQERTSGRYEQYF | TGCGCCAGCAGCCAAGAGAGGACTAGCGGACGCTACGAGCAGTACTTC | TRBD2 | TRBV4-1 | many | TRBJ2-7
CASGRDLGNEQFF | TGCGCCAGCGGCCGGGACTTGGGGAATGAGCAGTTCTTC | . | TRBV23-1 | few | TRBJ2-1
CASSYGTGVETQYF | TGTGCCAGCAGCTACGGGACAGGGGTAGAGACCCAGTACTTC | TRBD1 | TRBV3-1 | few | TRBJ2-5
CASSPGGGGPRNEQFF | TGTGCCAGCAGCCCCGGCGGGGGAGGGCCGAGAAATGAGCAGTTCTTC | TRBD2 | TRBV12-3/TRBV12-4 | few | TRBJ2-1
CASSFALAGWGEQYF | TGTGCCAGCAGTTTTGCACTAGCGGGGTGGGGCGAGCAGTACTTC | TRBD2 | TRBV28 | few | TRBJ2-7
CASSEKGRPNYGYTF | TGTGCCAGCAGCGAAAAAGGCCGGCCTAACTATGGCTACACCTTC | . | TRBV6-6 | few | TRBJ1-2
CASSYSTGVNKETQYF | TGTGCCAGCAGTTATTCCACCGGCGTAAATAAAGAGACCCAGTACTTC | . | TRBV6-6 | . | TRBJ2-5
CSAIQGTDTQYF | TGCAGTGCTATACAGGGTACGGATACGCAGTATTTT | . | TRBV20-1 | . | TRBJ2-3
CASSYSHPSTDTQYF | TGTGCCAGCAGTTACTCCCACCCCAGCACAGATACGCAGTATTTT | . | TRBV6-5 | . | TRBJ2-3
CASSSGTGSGANVLTF | TGTGCCAGCAGTTCCGGGACAGGTTCTGGGGCCAACGTCCTGACTTTC | TRBD1 | TRBV12-3/TRBV12-4 | . | TRBJ2-6